This T cell receptor (beta chain) appears in the sequencing data of a study of T cell changes during pregnancy in multiple sclerosis (dated by TCRdb to about 2019). In the study overall: In women with multiple sclerosis, the researchers looked at how the T cell repertoire shifted as pregnancy progressed.

The CDR3, from cysteine to phenylalanine, totals 14 residues. The CDR3 DNA has 42 bases and is translated from base 1. Clipping removes 5 bases from V and 0 bases from J, with 4 as the unmatched junction base count. CDR1 and CDR2 are read off the germline V gene (reference sequence) as SEHNR and FQNEAQ. With respect to this clone: Its cognate antigen has yet to be identified. No base quality information exists; no much larger clone differs at one position.

Library preparation was by the immunoSEQ multiplex PCR assay. TCRdb retrieved this table from immuneACCESS and kept in-frame rearrangements only. Not all clones are present; in checked studies, unresolved V genes account for under half, and no reason is known for the remainder. The table for this sample lists 75,000 to 95,000 clones; roughly 94% of them were counted only once. Over 0.12% of the sample is in the top ten clones. The TCR comes from a female donor with multiple sclerosis, enrolled in a pregnancy study. This receptor chain uses TRBV7-9 and TRBJ2-7; TRBD1 aligns with 7 central bases. The specimen comprised CD4+ T cells from peripheral blood mononuclear cells, sampled after pregnancy. The CDR3 protein sequence reads: CASSRDRASYEQYF. In nucleotides, the sequence is TGTGCCAGCAGCCGTGACAGGGCCTCCTACGAGCAGTACTTC.